One sample yielded the 25 T cell receptor beta chains listed below, sequenced in a study of pediatric ulcerative colitis. Sequenced by immunoSEQ multiplex PCR; TCRdb stores in-frame clones only, minus some. The sample includes 59,000 or so clones, 70% to 85% of them seen just once. The specimen was blood. The receptors shown here come from a boy aged 5-17 years with moderate ulcerative colitis.

V and J are TRBV5-4 and TRBJ2-5; 8 bases align to TRBD2. With V trimmed by 3 bases and J by 2 bases, 15 bases remained unmatched. The CDR3 runs to 18 residues. CDR1 and CDR2 (germline): SGHNT, YYREEE (reference sequence). The CDR3 loop is CASSSYLAGHRSQETQYF. DNA for the CDR3: TGTGCCAGCAGCTCCTACCTAGCGGGCCACCGCTCACAAGAGACCCAGTACTTC.

The chain combines TRBV18 with TRBJ2-5; 8 bases are a match to TRBD1. The CDR3 is 15 residues long. J gave up 5 bases and V 4 bases, and 9 bases lay outside the gene matches. In germline, CDR1 is KGHSH, CDR2 LQKENI. The CDR3 DNA follows: TGTGCCAGCTCACGACAGGGGTACAACAAGGAGACCCAGTACTTC. Protein: CASSRQGYNKETQYF.

V gene TRBV10-3 combines with J gene TRBJ2-6, with a possible D match to TRBD1 (6 bases). The CDR3 spans 14 residues. V dropped 6 bases and J dropped 2 bases, with 8 bases sitting between them. CDR1 and CDR2 (germline): ENHRY, SYGVKD. The CDR3 spells CAIRRGTGANVLTF. CDR3 in DNA: TGTGCCATCAGGAGGGGGACTGGGGCCAACGTCCTGACTTTC.

The chain recombines TRBV29-1 with TRBJ1-1; tentative D call: TRBD1 (5 bases). This CDR3 has 13 residues. Germline-derived CDR1 and CDR2 are SQVTM and ANQGSEA. Between the trimmed V and J ends, which lost 1 base and 4 bases, there was a span of 10 bases. The CDR3 loop reads CSVEVGGGTEAFF. CDR3 DNA sequence: TGCAGCGTTGAAGTCGGGGGGGGCACTGAAGCTTTCTTT.

The J gene is TRBJ1-4, the V gene TRBV5-1; 7 bases are a match to TRBD1. The CDR3 consists of 14 residues. From germline, CDR1 is SGHRS and CDR2 YFSETQ. V shed 0 bases, J shed 8 bases, and the junction held 4 bases outside the gene matches. Here the CDR3 DNA reads TGCGCCAGCAGCTTGGAACAGGGGAGGGAAAAACTGTTTTTT. Translation: CASSLEQGREKLFF.

This clone was picked up one time. The chain uses TRBV5-1 and TRBJ2-5; D is tentatively TRBD1 or TRBD2 (6 bases each). Germline CDR1 is SGHRS and CDR2 is YFSETQ. There are 13 residues in the CDR3. The V end was cut by 0 bases, the J end by 5 bases, with 8 bases between. The CDR3 DNA reads as TGCGCCAGCAGCTTGGTAGGGGGGGAGACCCAGTACTTC. This translates into CASSLVGGETQYF.

CDR3 nucleotide sequence: TGTGCCAGCAGCCCGGCCCTGGAGCAGTACTTC. Translating it yields CASSPALEQYF. V and J are TRBV6-6 and TRBJ2-7; D unresolved. Germline values: CDR1 MNHNY, CDR2 SVGAGI (reference sequence). The CDR3 contains 11 residues. The germline V and J ends were trimmed by 6 bases and 7 bases, with 10 bases remaining between them.

V usage is TRBV29-1 and J usage is TRBJ2-7; 12 positions agree with TRBD1. The ends lost 0 bases at V and 4 bases at J; junction bases unmatched: 10. The CDR3 length is 17 residues. CDR1 is SQVTM, CDR2 ANQGSEA, per germline. The CDR3 coding sequence is TGCAGCGTTGAAGATCCGGGACAGGGGGCCTCGTCGTACGAGCAGTACTTC. This translates into CSVEDPGQGASSYEQYF.

The V gene is TRBV25-1, the J gene TRBJ2-1, with 10 bases that match TRBD2. Germline CDR1 and CDR2: MGHDK and SYGVNS. With V trimmed by 6 bases and J by 9 bases, 2 bases remained unmatched. This CDR3 has 12 residues. CDR3 region: CASRGTSVEQFF. The CDR3 DNA follows: TGTGCCAGCAGGGGGACTAGCGTTGAGCAGTTCTTC. Filled out from reference TRBV25-1 and TRBJ2-1, the complete variable domain reads EADIYQTPRYLVIGTGKKITLECSQTMGHDKMYWYQQDPGMELHLIHYSYGVNSTEKGDLSSESTVSRIRTEHFPLTLESARPSHTSQYLCASRGTSVEQFFGPGTRLTVL.

The chain is built from TRBV30 and TRBJ2-7; 12 bases line up with TRBD2. The V gene end was trimmed by 2 bases and the J gene end by 5 bases; junction bases not matched to a gene: 13. The CDR3 length is 17 residues. The germline V gene encodes CDR1 GTSNPN and CDR2 SVGIG (reference sequence). The CDR3 spells CAWSIPCASGRGNEQYF. In DNA form, the CDR3 reads TGTGCCTGGAGTATCCCATGTGCTAGCGGGAGGGGCAACGAGCAGTACTTC.

The rearrangement uses TRBV18 and TRBJ1-1; D gene ambiguous. This CDR3 has 16 amino acids. Germline CDR1 KGHSH, CDR2 LQKENI. V gave up 1 base and J gave up 3 bases, with 15 bases separating them. Here the CDR3 reads CASSPLPLSKDTEAFF. The CDR3 DNA reads TGTGCCAGCTCACCACTTCCTCTCAGTAAAGACACTGAAGCTTTCTTT.

V usage is TRBV29-1 and J usage is TRBJ1-2, with 8 bases fitting TRBD1. This CDR3 is 17 amino acids long. V gave up 5 bases and J gave up 4 bases; unmatched junction bases: 18. CDR1 and CDR2 (germline): SQVTM, ANQGSEA. This CDR3 is CSVPKGTGGSRIYGYTF. In DNA form, the CDR3 reads TGCAGCGTTCCAAAGGGTACAGGGGGGTCCAGAATCTATGGCTACACCTTC. The whole variable domain, remainder taken from reference TRBV29-1 and TRBJ1-2, is SAVISQKPSRDICQRGTSLTIQCQVDSQVTMMFWYRQQPGQSLTLIATANQGSEATYESGFVIDKFPISRPNLTFSTLTVSNMSPEDSSIYLCSVPKGTGGSRIYGYTFGSGTRLTVV.

The chain uses TRBV14 and TRBJ1-1; no clear D. V lost 0 bases and J lost 4, with 6 bases in between. Per germline, CDR1 SGHDN and CDR2 FVKESK. This CDR3 is built from 13 residues. The CDR3 DNA follows: TGTGCCAGCAGCCAAGATCTAGGCACTGAAGCTTTCTTT. Protein sequence: CASSQDLGTEAFF.

The chain joins TRBV5-4 to TRBJ2-7, with 8 bases matching TRBD1. Germline V CDR1 and CDR2: SGHNT, YYREEE (reference sequence). The CDR3 is 14 amino acids. With 4 bases clipped from V and 5 bases from J, the junction kept 8 bases outside the gene matches. CDR3 coding DNA: TGTGCCAGCAGCCAGGACAGGGACCTCCACGAGCAGTACTTC. It yields the protein CASSQDRDLHEQYF.

This rearrangement joins TRBV11-2 to TRBJ1-1; possible D gene TRBD1, 6 bases. The CDR3 has 17 residues. Trimming removed 2 bases from V and 0 bases from J, with 16 bases in between. Germline CDR1 SGHAT, CDR2 FQNNGV. CDR3 sequence: CASSLYVRGRMNTEAFF. CDR3 sequence (DNA): TGTGCCAGCAGCTTATACGTACGGGGGCGGATGAACACTGAAGCTTTCTTT. Filled out from reference TRBV11-2 and TRBJ1-1, the complete variable domain reads EAGVAQSPRYKIIEKRQSVAFWCNPISGHATLYWYQQILGQGPKLLIQFQNNGVVDDSQLPKDRFSAERLKGVDSTLKIQPAKLEDSAVYLCASSLYVRGRMNTEAFFGQGTRLTVV.

The V call is TRBV7-2, the J call TRBJ2-7; 10 nucleotides line up with TRBD2. Germline V gene lookup returns CDR1 SGHTA and CDR2 FQGNSA. The CDR3 covers 14 residues. V lost 3 bases, J lost 3 bases, and 2 bases stayed unmatched. The CDR3 is CASSFGTSDYEQYF. CDR3 nucleotide sequence: TGTGCCAGCAGCTTCGGGACTAGCGACTACGAGCAGTACTTC.

The rearrangement uses TRBV4-1 and TRBJ2-3, with TRBD1 matching 7 bases. Per germline, CDR1 MGHRA and CDR2 YSYEKL. Unmatched junction bases numbered 6, after V lost 3 bases and J lost 0 bases. The CDR3 totals 16 residues. DNA of the CDR3: TGCGCCAGCAGCCAGCCGACAGGGACCAGCACAGATACGCAGTATTTT. This translates into CASSQPTGTSTDTQYF.

This clone was detected only a few times. The chain couples TRBV23-1 to TRBJ1-1, with D perhaps matching TRBD1 (6 bases). TRBV23-1 is reported as an ORF; its role is uncertain. CDR3 length: 14 amino acids. V was trimmed by 4 bases and J by 1 base, leaving 10 bases between them. The CDR3 here is CASSRPGQNTEAFF. The CDR3 DNA reads TGCGCCAGCAGTCGACCGGGACAGAACACTGAAGCTTTCTTT.

J is TRBJ1-1 and V is TRBV29-1, with D possibly TRBD1 on 5 matching bases. The V end lost 4 bases, the J end lost 3 bases, and 9 bases lay between the germline ends. The germline V gene encodes CDR1 SQVTM and CDR2 ANQGSEA. The CDR3 extends over 12 amino acids. CDR3 coding DNA: TGCAGCGTTGGCGAGGGGTACACTGAAGCTTTCTTT. Translation: CSVGEGYTEAFF. Full variable domain (remainder filled in from reference TRBV29-1 and TRBJ1-1): SAVISQKPSRDICQRGTSLTIQCQVDSQVTMMFWYRQQPGQSLTLIATANQGSEATYESGFVIDKFPISRPNLTFSTLTVSNMSPEDSSIYLCSVGEGYTEAFFGQGTRLTVV.

V is TRBV19 and J is TRBJ2-7; 11 nucleotides agree with TRBD1. The CDR3 is 13 amino acids. V trimming: 4 bases; J trimming: 5 bases; junction bases outside the gene matches: 1. CDR1 and CDR2 from the germline V gene are LNHDA and SQIVND (reference sequence). The CDR3 here is CASSRDRGDEQYF. The CDR3 region has the DNA TGTGCCAGTAGTAGGGACAGGGGGGACGAGCAGTACTTC.

V and J are TRBV7-2 and TRBJ1-4; the match to TRBD1 covers 10 bases. The CDR3 consists of 15 residues. In germline, CDR1 is SGHTA, CDR2 FQGNSA. J gave up 5 bases and V 5 bases, and 5 bases lay outside the gene matches. The CDR3, as DNA: TGTGCCAGCAGCCAGCCGGGACAGGGGAATGAAAAACTGTTTTTT. It specifies CASSQPGQGNEKLFF.

This chain connects TRBV7-2 to TRBJ2-3; 9 bases are shared with TRBD2. The CDR3 has 15 amino acids. The trim removed 5 bases at V and 4 bases at J, leaving 7 bases unmatched. CDR1 and CDR2 (germline): SGHTA, FQGNSA. CDR3 protein: CASSSGGPQSDTQYF. As DNA, the CDR3 is TGTGCCAGCAGCAGCGGGGGGCCTCAGTCAGATACGCAGTATTTT.

This sequence joins TRBV4-2 and TRBJ2-3; 11 positions agree with TRBD2. The trim removed 0 bases at V and 4 bases at J, leaving 9 bases unmatched. This CDR3 has 18 amino acids. Germline-derived CDR1 and CDR2 are LGHNA and YNFKEQ. The CDR3 bases are TGTGCCAGCAGCCAAGAACGGCGACTAGCGGGATACGCAGATACGCAGTATTTT. As protein: CASSQERRLAGYADTQYF.

The gene calls are TRBV5-4 and TRBJ2-5; no clear D gene. CDR3 length: 12 residues. The V gene's germline CDR1 is SGHNT and CDR2 YYREEE (reference sequence). V was shortened by 2 bases and J by 1 base, with 3 bases between the two germline ends. As DNA, the CDR3 is TGTGCCAGCAGCTTTTCCCAAGAGACCCAGTACTTC. Translated, it gives CASSFSQETQYF.

The CDR3 DNA follows: TGTGCCAGCACCCAGGGGGGCCACTATGGCTACACCTTC. Protein product: CASTQGGHYGYTF. The genes are TRBV5-6 and TRBJ1-2; TRBD1 aligns across 7 bases. The CDR3 runs 13 residues. CDR1 SGHDT and CDR2 YYEEEE come from the germline V gene. The J segment lost 3 bases and the V segment lost 6 bases, leaving 5 bases of the junction unmatched.